These 14 T cell receptor beta chains were all obtained from the same sample, sequenced in a study of CD4 and CD8 cells across lung adenocarcinoma regions (dated by TCRdb to 2016 to 2019). To prepare the library, PCR was applied. TCRdb lists the instrument as HiSeq X Ten. TCRdb redid the processing of the public reads, applying fastp at Q25 and MiXCR, and retained in-frame beta chains. Entries are consolidated by CDR3 protein sequence, retaining the most common genes and DNA. The sample table holds around 25,000 distinct CDR3 sequences, of which approximately 51% were seen once. The ten largest clones add up to about half of the sample. Sequenced: CD8+ T cells from the center of a lung tumor. This specimen's cell subset or site label, per the study, means: tumor center region. The receptor source for this set is a male donor with lung adenocarcinoma. The CD4 and CD8 labels of this study may be unreliable.

The V call is TRBV20-1, the J call TRBJ2-2; no reliable D call. In germline, CDR1 is DFQATT, CDR2 SNEGSKA (reference sequence). The V and J ends lost 3 bases and 9 bases respectively, with 5 bases between them. CDR3 length: 10 amino acids. This CDR3 reads CSASYRELFF. The CDR3, as DNA: TGCAGTGCTAGTTACCGGGAGCTGTTTTTT.

The CDR3 spells CASSEFRAYNEQFF. Here the CDR3 DNA reads TGCGCCAGCAGTGAATTCCGGGCCTACAATGAGCAGTTCTTC. The genes are TRBV10-1 and TRBJ2-1; D is unclear. Between the trimmed V and J ends, which lost 3 bases and 2 bases, there was a span of 8 bases. The CDR3 extends over 14 amino acids. Germline V CDR1 and CDR2: WNHNN, SYGVQD (reference sequence).

Notes on this clonotype: The CDR3 does not end in the conserved phenylalanine or tryptophan, so this is likely a read error. No DNA is shown, since the ends of the CDR3 on it are uncertain; the CDR3 is the one TCRdb lists. The V call is TRBV25-1, the J call TRBJ2-1; the table calls TRBD1, which could not be checked here. The CDR3 totals 14 residues, both ends included. Germline V CDR1 and CDR2: MGHDK, SYGVNS. This CDR3 reads CASSEQGSVGMGPA.

By frequency in the sample, this clonotype is medium-sized. V gene TRBV6-1 combines with J gene TRBJ2-1; weak D call: TRBD2 (5 bases). The J call may be incorrect, as the DNA end agrees better with TRBJ2-7. Germline lookup yields CDR1 MNHNS and CDR2 SASEGT. This CDR3 comprises 13 residues. The CDR3 region is CASSLEGVNEQYF. The CDR3 region has the DNA TGTGCCAGCAGCCTTGAGGGAGTTAACGAGCAGTACTTC.

The chain recombines TRBV7-2 with TRBJ2-5; 10 bases are shared with TRBD2. Matching the DNA end better, TRBJ2-7 makes the J call doubtful. The length of the CDR3 is 18 residues. Germline V gene data show CDR1 as SGHTA and CDR2 as FQGNSA. CDR3 in DNA: TGTGCCAGCAGCTTAGCTTCTAGCGGGAGTTCCTACTCCTACGAGCAGTACTTC. Protein: CASSLASSGSSYSYEQYF.

The V and J genes are TRBV12-3 or TRBV12-4 and TRBJ2-1; 7 bases line up with TRBD2. This CDR3 spans 12 amino acids. V lost 6 bases to trimming and J lost 7 bases; unmatched junction nucleotides: 3. CDR3 region: CASRTAGNEQFF. The DNA for the CDR3 is TGTGCCAGCAGAACAGCGGGGAATGAGCAGTTCTTC.

V gene TRBV6-4 combines with J gene TRBJ2-3; TRBD2 is a possible D gene (6 bases). The CDR3 length is 17 residues. Per the germline V gene, CDR1 is MRHNA and CDR2 is SNTAGT. Trimming removed 6 bases from V and 9 bases from J, with 28 bases in between. CDR3 nucleotides: TGTGCCAGCAGCCGCTCCGGGACGGGGGTGAACACCGGGACGCAGTATTTT. This gives the protein CASSRSGTGVNTGTQYF.

This clonotype was picked up many times. The V gene is TRBV6-5, the J gene TRBJ1-5; D possibly corresponds to TRBD1 (5 bases). The CDR3 is 14 amino acids. Trimming took 2 bases from V and 4 from J, leaving 9 bases between them. Germline V CDR1 and CDR2: MNHEY, SVGAGI. Here the CDR3 reads CASSYGTENQPQHF. The CDR3 DNA follows: TGTGCCAGCAGTTACGGGACGGAGAATCAGCCCCAGCATTTT.

The genes are TRBV14 and TRBJ2-1; 12 nucleotides align to TRBD2. The germline CDR1 and CDR2 sequences are SGHDN and FVKESK. This CDR3 has 15 residues. The V and J ends lost 7 bases and 6 bases, in that order; junction bases with no gene match: 7. Here the CDR3 DNA reads TGTGCCAGCACCGAGGGACTAGCGGGCTCCAATGAGCAGTTCTTC. Its translation is CASTEGLAGSNEQFF.

J is TRBJ2-4 and V is TRBV6-1; D unclear. Trimming stripped 7 bases from V and 13 bases from J, with 20 bases between. The CDR3 consists of 13 residues. Germline V gene sequence: CDR1 MNHNS, CDR2 SASEGT. The DNA of the CDR3 is TGTGCCAGCAACAAACGGGCACAGAAGATCCAGTACTTC. Protein: CASNKRAQKIQYF.

V and J are TRBV6-1 and TRBJ1-2, with a tentative D call TRBD1 (5 bases). V dropped 6 bases and J dropped 6 bases, with 17 bases sitting between them. This CDR3 has 14 residues. The germline CDR1 and CDR2 sequences are MNHNS and SASEGT. The chain's CDR3 is CASRHEGRPDGYTF. In DNA form, the CDR3 reads TGTGCCAGCAGGCACGAGGGACGGCCAGATGGCTACACCTTC.

CDR3 sequence (DNA): TGTGCCACGGGGCGGAGAGCCATAGATACGCAGTATTTT. Protein product: CATGRRAIDTQYF. The J gene is TRBJ2-3, the V gene TRBV10-3; D possibly matches TRBD1 or TRBD2 (5 bases each). The germline V gene encodes CDR1 ENHRY and CDR2 SYGVKD. The CDR3 runs to 13 residues. Trimming left V 10 bases short and J 5 bases short, with 16 bases between.

With respect to this clonotype: The junction and the germline gene differ at one end; a read error may be behind it. The genes are TRBV27 and TRBJ2-4, with a possible D match to TRBD1 (5 bases). The CDR3 runs to 16 residues. Germline lookup yields CDR1 MNHEY and CDR2 SMNVEV (reference sequence). The CDR3 coding sequence is TGTGCCAGCAGTTTATCGGGGCTGCGAGCCAAAGACATTCAGTACTTC. Translation gives CASSLSGLRAKDIQYF.

Comment on this clonotype: Germline is not matched at one junction end, which may reflect a read error. This chain connects TRBV12-3 or TRBV12-4 to TRBJ2-4; D tentatively reads TRBD1 or TRBD2 (5 bases each). The CDR3 consists of 15 residues. CDR3 nucleotide sequence: TGTGGCAGCGGACCGGGGCTGCGAGCCACAAACACGCAGTACTTC. It yields the protein CGSGPGLRATNTQYF.